One sample yielded the 26 T cell receptor beta chains listed below, sequenced in a study of blood T cells in healthy people across ages (dated by TCRdb to the mid-2010s). Library preparation was by 5' RACE. The listed sequencing device is Illumina HiSeq 2500. A second PCR of about 6 to 11 cycles was run with a J-beta primer mix and a sample-barcoded 5' primer. The public reads were run again by TCRdb, first through fastp at Q25 and then through MiXCR, and only productive beta chains were kept. Each CDR3 protein gets just one entry, which takes the most common genes and DNA from the rows behind it. The sample table holds approximately 1.5 million distinct CDR3 sequences, of which less than 45% were seen once. The top ten clones comprise around 4% of the sample. The sequenced material came from blood. These receptors were taken from a woman under 30 in good health.

J is TRBJ2-7 and V is TRBV7-9, with D tentatively TRBD2 (6 bases). The CDR3 is 13 amino acids. CDR1 SEHNR and CDR2 FQNEAQ come from the germline V gene (reference sequence). Deletions cut 8 bases from V and 4 bases from J, with 15 bases between. DNA for the CDR3: TGTGCCAGCGGCCCCCGGGGGTCATACGAGCAGTACTTC. Translation gives CASGPRGSYEQYF.

This clonotype was counted a few times. The chain links TRBV27 to TRBJ2-3, with D perhaps assigned TRBD1 or TRBD2 (5 bases each). Germline V lookup: CDR1 MNHEY, CDR2 SMNVEV (reference sequence). CDR3 length: 16 residues. V lost 3 bases and J lost 4, with 17 bases in between. The CDR3 DNA is TGTGCCAGCAGTTTGGGACGGGACCTCCAACCAGATACGCAGTATTTT. Its translation is CASSLGRDLQPDTQYF.

This clonotype was observed a single time. This rearrangement joins TRBV4-1 to TRBJ2-5, with D possibly TRBD2 on 5 matching bases. V was shortened by 1 base and J by 2 bases, with 11 bases between the two germline ends. Germline CDR1 reads MGHRA; CDR2 reads YSYEKL. This CDR3 is built from 15 residues. Written as DNA, the CDR3 is TGCGCCAGCAGCCAAGCCCTACTAGGGCAAGAGACCCAGTACTTC. Encoded protein: CASSQALLGQETQYF.

V and J are TRBV20-1 and TRBJ2-1; D assignment may be TRBD1 or TRBD2 (5 bases each). Trimming removed 6 bases from V and 0 bases from J, with 12 bases in between. This CDR3 is built from 14 residues. Germline CDR1 reads DFQATT; CDR2 reads SNEGSKA (reference sequence). The CDR3 sequence: CSAGEGFSYNEQFF. The CDR3 DNA reads as TGCAGTGCGGGAGAGGGGTTCTCCTACAATGAGCAGTTCTTC.

V gene TRBV30 combines with J gene TRBJ1-4; tentatively, D is TRBD1 (6 bases). There are 13 residues in the CDR3. The germline V gene encodes CDR1 GTSNPN and CDR2 SVGIG (reference sequence). The germline V and J ends were trimmed by 2 bases and 5 bases, with 9 bases remaining between them. CDR3 nucleotide sequence: TGTGCCTGGAGTCGGCAGGGGAATGAAAAACTGTTTTTT. Translated, it gives CAWSRQGNEKLFF.

This clonotype has ten or more counts. The chain links TRBV5-1 to TRBJ2-1; 9 nucleotides match TRBD1. Germline-derived CDR1 and CDR2 are SGHRS and YFSETQ. V lost 3 bases to trimming and J lost 0 bases; unmatched junction nucleotides: 4. CDR3 size: 16 residues. CDR3 region: CASSWGQGSSYNEQFF. The CDR3 region has the DNA TGCGCCAGCAGCTGGGGACAGGGCAGCTCCTACAATGAGCAGTTCTTC.

This clonotype has just a few counts. The genes are TRBV20-1 and TRBJ2-1; D may correspond to TRBD1 or TRBD2 (5 bases each). Germline V lookup: CDR1 DFQATT, CDR2 SNEGSKA (reference sequence). The ends were cut back, 3 bases at V and 5 bases at J, with 14 bases in the middle. This CDR3 is 14 amino acids long. CDR3 amino acids: CSASPGTADNEQFF. The CDR3 DNA is TGCAGTGCTAGTCCCGGGACCGCAGACAATGAGCAGTTCTTC.

The genes are TRBV29-1 and TRBJ2-3, with a tentative D call TRBD1 (5 bases). V dropped 3 bases and J dropped 1 base, with 14 bases sitting between them. Germline V CDR1 and CDR2: SQVTM, ANQGSEA. This CDR3 has 15 residues. CDR3 in DNA: TGCAGCGTTGAGGCAACAGGTCTCGGCACAGATACGCAGTATTTT. This codes for CSVEATGLGTDTQYF.

The chain combines TRBV5-1 with TRBJ1-1; the D is unclear. This CDR3 contains 14 residues. The V and J ends lost 4 bases and 1 base respectively, with 11 bases between them. Germline lookup yields CDR1 SGHRS and CDR2 YFSETQ. CDR3 loop: CASSEGSQNTEAFF. CDR3 DNA sequence: TGCGCCAGCAGCGAAGGCAGCCAGAACACTGAAGCTTTCTTT.

On this clonotype itself: The junction departs from germline at one end; a sequencing error may be responsible. V is TRBV29-1 and J is TRBJ2-3, with no clear D. The germline CDR1 and CDR2 sequences are SQVTM and ANQGSEA. CDR3 size: 13 residues. This CDR3 is CSGEPGSIDTQYF. CDR3 nucleotide sequence: TGCAGCGGTGAACCCGGTTCCATAGATACGCAGTATTTT.

This clonotype showed up many times. In DNA, the CDR3 is TGTGCCAGCAGCCAGTTCACCTACGAGCAGTACTTC. This codes for CASSQFTYEQYF. The chain uses TRBV3-1 and TRBJ2-7; D is unclear. Germline loops: CDR1 LGHDT, CDR2 YNNKEL (reference sequence). Between the trimmed V and J ends, which lost 3 bases and 2 bases, there was a span of 5 bases. The CDR3 covers 12 residues.

The table lists this clonotype with a few counts. V and J are TRBV4-1 and TRBJ2-3, with a weak D call TRBD2 (6 bases). The CDR3 has 15 amino acids. CDR1 is MGHRA, CDR2 YSYEKL, per germline. The germline V and J ends were trimmed by 3 bases and 3 bases, with 13 bases remaining between them. The CDR3 region has the DNA TGCGCCAGCAGCCACCTGACTAGAGAGACAGATACGCAGTATTTT. This encodes CASSHLTRETDTQYF.

V is TRBV29-1 and J is TRBJ2-1; 7 bases match TRBD2. The germline CDR1 and CDR2 sequences are SQVTM and ANQGSEA. This CDR3 is built from 13 residues. Trimming cost V 5 bases and J 9 bases; bases outside gene matches: 10. The CDR3 nucleotides are TGCAGCGTTTATGGCGGGAAGCGGGGTGAGCAGTTCTTC. It encodes CSVYGGKRGEQFF.

As DNA, the CDR3 is TGTGCCAGCAGTTTCGGCGGGACAGGGCGTTTCGAGCAGTACTTC. Residues: CASSFGGTGRFEQYF. V and J are TRBV12-3 or TRBV12-4 and TRBJ2-4, with 9 bases lining up with TRBD1. The DNA end lines up better with TRBJ2-7; the J call may be wrong. The CDR3 has 15 amino acids.

V and J are TRBV20-1 and TRBJ2-4; possibly TRBD1 for D (6 bases). This CDR3 is 20 amino acids long. Germline-derived CDR1 and CDR2 are DFQATT and SNEGSKA (reference sequence). V was pared by 6 bases and J by 3 bases, with 33 bases between. The CDR3 DNA reads TGCAGTGCCCGAGCCCCCCCGCGGACAGAAAGTCTAAAAGACAAAAACATTCAGTACTTC. Translating it yields CSARAPPRTESLKDKNIQYF.

The chain is built from TRBV5-1 and TRBJ2-1; 8 positions match TRBD2. Germline CDR1 is SGHRS and CDR2 is YFSETQ. V shed 5 bases, J shed 3 bases, and the junction held 7 bases outside the gene matches. The length of the CDR3 is 15 residues. The CDR3 is CASRRAGVLYNEQFF. CDR3 nucleotides: TGCGCCAGCAGAAGAGCGGGAGTTCTCTACAATGAGCAGTTCTTC.

This clonotype turned up a few times. The J gene is TRBJ2-4, the V gene TRBV29-1; weak D call: TRBD1 (5 bases). The J call may be faulty, since TRBJ2-7 better matches the DNA end. CDR3 length: 13 residues. Germline CDR1 reads SQVTM; CDR2 reads ANQGSEA. CDR3 protein: CSVAPDRAYEQYF. CDR3 bases: TGCAGCGTGGCCCCTGACAGAGCTTACGAGCAGTACTTC.

This clonotype has a handful of counts. The CDR3 region is CASSPGRLMGEQYF. CDR3 sequence (DNA): TGTGCCAGCAGCCCCGGAAGGTTGATGGGAGAGCAGTACTTC. The rearrangement links TRBV7-2 to TRBJ2-5, with D perhaps matching TRBD2 (5 bases). The CDR3 has 14 residues. Germline CDR1 is SGHTA and CDR2 is FQGNSA. The germline V and J ends were trimmed by 5 bases and 11 bases, with 21 bases remaining between them.

The chain carries TRBV5-1 and TRBJ2-2; D is unresolved. From germline, CDR1 is SGHRS and CDR2 YFSETQ. The CDR3 runs 13 residues. The V end lost 0 bases, the J end lost 7 bases, and 7 bases lay between the germline ends. Here the CDR3 DNA reads TGCGCCAGCAGCTTGGGGGCAAGCGGGGAGCTGTTTTTT. The encoded protein is CASSLGASGELFF. The full variable domain, rest sourced from reference TRBV5-1 and TRBJ2-2, is KAGVTQTPRYLIKTRGQQVTLSCSPISGHRSVSWYQQTPGQGLQFLFEYFSETQRNKGNFPGRFSGRQFSNSRSEMNVSTLELGDSALYLCASSLGASGELFFGEGSRLTVL.

V usage is TRBV20-1 and J usage is TRBJ2-1, with D possibly TRBD1 on 5 matching bases. The CDR3 runs 13 residues. The germline CDR1 and CDR2 sequences are DFQATT and SNEGSKA (reference sequence). V lost 0 bases to trimming and J lost 12 bases, with 15 bases between them. The CDR3 DNA is TGCAGTGCTAGAGAGGAGCAGGGTTTTGGGCAGTTCTTC. Its translation is CSAREEQGFGQFF.

The chain couples TRBV20-1 to TRBJ2-5; tentatively, D is TRBD2 (5 bases). Germline lookup yields CDR1 DFQATT and CDR2 SNEGSKA (reference sequence). V was clipped by 7 bases and J by 6 bases, with 18 bases between them. This CDR3 comprises 13 residues. The CDR3: CSELGLRGKTQYF. The CDR3 region has the DNA TGCAGTGAACTAGGTCTGCGCGGCAAGACCCAGTACTTC.

This clonotype was detected only a few times. The chain links TRBV2 to TRBJ2-1; 8 bases line up with TRBD2. This CDR3 has 15 amino acids. The trim removed 2 bases at V and 5 bases at J, leaving 5 bases unmatched. Germline V gene data show CDR1 as SNHLY and CDR2 as FYNNEI. CDR3 bases: TGTGCCAGCAGTGAAAGGTTAGCGGGACACAATGAGCAGTTCTTC. As protein: CASSERLAGHNEQFF.

The chain employs TRBV11-2 and TRBJ2-4; TRBD2 matches at 13 bases. This CDR3 is built from 16 residues. The germline gives CDR1 SGHAT, CDR2 FQNNGV. V trimming: 3 bases; J trimming: 13 bases; junction bases outside the gene matches: 12. CDR3 sequence (DNA): TGTGCCAGCAGCTTCCCCCCCGGACTAGCGGGAGACAGGCAGTACTTC. Its protein is CASSFPPGLAGDRQYF. The full variable domain, completed using reference TRBV11-2 and TRBJ2-4, is EAGVAQSPRYKIIEKRQSVAFWCNPISGHATLYWYQQILGQGPKLLIQFQNNGVVDDSQLPKDRFSAERLKGVDSTLKIQPAKLEDSAVYLCASSFPPGLAGDRQYFGAGTRLSVL.

The chain combines TRBV5-1 with TRBJ2-3; either TRBD1 or TRBD2 may supply D (6 bases each). The germline CDR1 and CDR2 sequences are SGHRS and YFSETQ. CDR3 length: 14 amino acids. V was cut by 6 bases and J by 0 bases, with 11 bases left in between. The CDR3 nucleotides read TGCGCCAGCAACCCGGGGGCTAGCACAGATACGCAGTATTTT. Translating gives CASNPGASTDTQYF. The full variable domain, with the rest looked up from reference TRBV5-1 and TRBJ2-3, is KAGVTQTPRYLIKTRGQQVTLSCSPISGHRSVSWYQQTPGQGLQFLFEYFSETQRNKGNFPGRFSGRQFSNSRSEMNVSTLELGDSALYLCASNPGASTDTQYFGPGTRLTVL.

This clonotype was counted only a few times. CDR3 loop: CASSLSAGVRYGYTF. The CDR3 DNA reads as TGTGCCAGCAGCTTAAGCGCGGGAGTTCGGTATGGCTACACCTTC. The V call is TRBV7-2, the J call TRBJ1-2; D is unresolved. Germline V CDR1 and CDR2: SGHTA, FQGNSA. The CDR3 spans 15 residues. Trimming left V 2 bases short and J 5 bases short, with 15 bases between.

This chain uses TRBV9 with TRBJ2-5; the D gene is possibly TRBD2 (5 bases). The germline V gene encodes CDR1 SGDLS and CDR2 YYNGEE. This CDR3 is built from 13 residues. V lost 2 bases and J lost 8, with 13 bases in between. The CDR3 is CASSVLRGGTQYF. CDR3 in DNA: TGTGCCAGCAGCGTCCTACGTGGAGGTACCCAGTACTTC. The whole variable domain, remainder taken from reference TRBV9 and TRBJ2-5, is DSGVTQTPKHLITATGQRVTLRCSPRSGDLSVYWYQQSLDQGLQFLIQYYNGEERAKGNILERFSAQQFPDLHSELNLSSLELGDSALYFCASSVLRGGTQYFGPGTRLLVL.